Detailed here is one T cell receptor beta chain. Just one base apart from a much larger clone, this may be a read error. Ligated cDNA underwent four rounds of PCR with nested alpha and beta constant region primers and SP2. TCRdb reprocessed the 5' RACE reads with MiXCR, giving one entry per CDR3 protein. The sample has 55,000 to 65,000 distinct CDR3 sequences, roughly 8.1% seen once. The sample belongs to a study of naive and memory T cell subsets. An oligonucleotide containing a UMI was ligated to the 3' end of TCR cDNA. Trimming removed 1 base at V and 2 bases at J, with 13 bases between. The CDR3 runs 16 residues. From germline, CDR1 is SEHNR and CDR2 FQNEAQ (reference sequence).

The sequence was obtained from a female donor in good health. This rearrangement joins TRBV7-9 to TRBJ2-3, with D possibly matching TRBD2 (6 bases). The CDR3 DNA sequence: TGTGCCAGCAGCTTAGGTCAGAGGGACTTCACAGATACGCAGTATTTT. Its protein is CASSLGQRDFTDTQYF.